Here is one T cell receptor beta chain with its context. The sample belongs to a study of shared T cell receptors in the human thymus. Produced via immunoSEQ multiplex PCR; TCRdb's table is partial and in-frame only. This sample has over 450,000 clones, with around 78% found just once. The CDR3 contains 19 residues. Germline assignment: CDR1 LGHNA and CDR2 YSLEER. With 0 bases clipped from V and 5 bases from J, the junction kept 16 bases outside the gene matches. These data were likewise used in another study, on human thymus T cells. That paper adds: Resected material from corrective heart surgery provided the thymus tissue analysed. In thymic and blood repertoires alike, V and J usage looked biased. In unrelated individuals, thymic repertoires overlapped highly, according to related research.

Sequencing was done on a sample of thymocytes. The rearrangement uses TRBV4-3 and TRBJ1-5; 7 nucleotides line up with TRBD1. The sequence derives from a boy younger than two with a congenital heart defect. The CDR3 bases are TGCGCCAGCAGCCAAGATAGGGGGAGGAGGGGGCGGTTAGATCAGCCCCAGCATTTT. Its translation: CASSQDRGRRGRLDQPQHF.